These 5 T cell receptor beta chains were all obtained from the same sample, sequenced in a study of circulating and synovial CD4+ cells in juvenile arthritis. Sequenced by immunoSEQ multiplex PCR; TCRdb stores in-frame clones only, minus some. This sample carries 2,200 or so clones, about 91% of them seen once, and the ten largest clones take around 1.9%. What was sequenced was HLA-DR+ CD4+ T cells from blood. As to subset: circulating pathogenic-like lymphocytes, sorted as HLA-DR+CD14-CD3+CD4+CD25low/- blood T cells. The origin of the receptors is a human donor with juvenile idiopathic arthritis.

The chain has TRBV5-5 and TRBJ2-1; TRBD1 matches at 8 bases. The ends lost 9 bases at V and 3 bases at J; junction bases unmatched: 8. Looked up from germline, CDR1 is SGHKS and CDR2 is YYEKEE (reference sequence). The length of the CDR3 is 14 residues. The CDR3 reads CATQGALLYNEQFF. For the CDR3, the DNA is TGTGCCACCCAGGGGGCCCTCCTCTACAATGAGCAGTTCTTC.

This clone was seen a handful of times. The CDR3 loop reads CASSPKARGADTQYF. CDR3 bases: TGTGCCAGCTCACCGAAGGCGCGGGGAGCAGATACGCAGTATTTT. The chain recombines TRBV18 with TRBJ2-3; possible D gene TRBD2, 6 bases. Germline loops: CDR1 KGHSH, CDR2 LQKENI. The CDR3 sequence is 15 residues long. Trimming removed 3 bases from V and 4 bases from J, with 14 bases in between.

V usage is TRBV28 and J usage is TRBJ1-5; D is undetermined. The CDR3 extends over 14 amino acids. Germline-derived CDR1 and CDR2 are MDHEN and SYDVKM. With 4 bases removed from V and 0 bases from J, the gap between germline ends came to 7 bases. CDR3 in DNA: TGTGCCAGCAGTTCGCCAGGTAGCAATCAGCCCCAGCATTTT. It encodes CASSSPGSNQPQHF.

V gene TRBV6-5 combines with J gene TRBJ1-1; perhaps TRBD1 as D (5 bases). V was shortened by 2 bases and J by 4 bases, with 14 bases between the two germline ends. There are 15 residues in the CDR3. In germline, CDR1 is MNHEY, CDR2 SVGAGI. CDR3 sequence: CASSYIMSGGTEAFF. In nucleotides, the CDR3 is TGTGCCAGCAGTTACATTATGTCCGGGGGCACTGAAGCTTTCTTT.

On this clone: Its ends do not fully match the called genes, so a read error is possible. The chain combines TRBV15 with TRBJ2-2, with 9 bases matching TRBD1. The CDR3 is 22 amino acids. Looked up from germline, CDR1 is LNHNV and CDR2 is YYDKDF (reference sequence). CDR3 residues: CATSRDLGSYTMGQGNTGGLFF. In DNA form, the CDR3 reads TGTGCCACCAGCAGAGATCTTGGTTCGTACACGATGGGACAGGGCAACACCGGGGGGCTGTTTTTT. The whole variable domain, remainder taken from reference TRBV15 and TRBJ2-2, is DAMVIQNPRYQVTQFGKPVTLSCSQTLNHNVMYWYQQKSSQAPKLLFHYYDKDFNNEADTPDNFQSRRPNTSFCFLDIRSPGLGDTAMYLCATSRDLGSYTMGQGNTGGLFFGEGSRLTVL.